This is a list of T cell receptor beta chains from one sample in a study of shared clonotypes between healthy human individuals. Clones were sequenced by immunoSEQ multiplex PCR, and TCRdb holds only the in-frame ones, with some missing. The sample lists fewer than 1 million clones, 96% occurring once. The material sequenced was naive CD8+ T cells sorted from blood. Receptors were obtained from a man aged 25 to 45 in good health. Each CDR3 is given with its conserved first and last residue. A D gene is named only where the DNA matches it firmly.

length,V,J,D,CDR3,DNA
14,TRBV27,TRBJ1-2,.,CASFGTTSNYGYTF,TGTGCCAGCTTCGGGACAACCTCTAACTATGGCTACACCTTC
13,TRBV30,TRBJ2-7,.,CAWSVHTYYEQYF,TGTGCCTGGAGTGTACACACCTACTACGAGCAGTACTTC
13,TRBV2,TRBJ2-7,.,CASMLQGPYEQYF,TGTGCCAGCATGTTACAGGGACCGTACGAGCAGTACTTC
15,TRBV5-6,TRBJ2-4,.,CASTHYFVSKNIQYF,TGTGCCAGCACCCACTATTTTGTGTCCAAAAACATTCAGTACTTC
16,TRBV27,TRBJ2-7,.,CASSLSFGHSSYEQYF,TGTGCCAGCAGTTTATCATTTGGTCACAGCTCCTACGAGCAGTACTTC
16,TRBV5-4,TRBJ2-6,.,CATGDSWGSGANVLTF,TGTGCCACGGGGGACAGCTGGGGCTCTGGGGCCAACGTCCTGACTTTC
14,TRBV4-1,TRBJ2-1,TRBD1,CASSQGTGGFEQFF,TGCGCCAGCAGCCAAGGGACAGGGGGTTTCGAGCAGTTCTTC
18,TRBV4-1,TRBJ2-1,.,CASSQEGPTSFLYNEQFF,TGCGCCAGCAGCCAAGAAGGGCCAACTAGTTTTCTCTACAATGAGCAGTTCTTC
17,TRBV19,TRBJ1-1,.,CASSIDGWGPAYTEAFF,TGTGCCAGTAGTATAGATGGATGGGGCCCCGCTTACACTGAAGCTTTCTTT
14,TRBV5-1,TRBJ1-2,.,CASSLFGAAYGYTF,TGCGCCAGCAGCCTATTTGGGGCCGCCTATGGCTACACCTTC
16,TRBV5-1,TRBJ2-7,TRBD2,CASSSGGLAGTYEQYF,TGCGCCAGCAGCTCGGGAGGACTAGCGGGAACCTACGAGCAGTACTTC
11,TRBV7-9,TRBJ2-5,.,CASSFEKTQYF,TGTGCCAGCAGCTTCGAGAAGACCCAGTACTTC
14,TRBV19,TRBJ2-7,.,CASSSNLGQDEQYF,TGTGCCAGTAGTTCAAACTTGGGTCAAGACGAGCAGTACTTC
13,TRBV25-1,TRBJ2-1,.,CASSVRPHNEQFF,TGTGCCAGCAGTGTGCGACCTCACAATGAGCAGTTCTTC
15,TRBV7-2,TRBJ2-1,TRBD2,CASSLVAGADNEQFF,TGTGCCAGCAGCTTAGTAGCGGGGGCTGACAATGAGCAGTTCTTC
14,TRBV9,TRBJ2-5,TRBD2,CASSVDGRGETQYF,TGTGCCAGCAGCGTAGACGGGAGGGGAGAGACCCAGTACTTC
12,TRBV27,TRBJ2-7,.,CASRTGLYEQYF,TGTGCCAGCAGAACAGGGCTCTACGAGCAGTACTTC
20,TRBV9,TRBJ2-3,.,CASSLDGTFSVFGSRVAQYF,TGTGCCAGCAGCCTGGACGGGACTTTTTCGGTTTTTGGCAGTCGTGTGGCGCAGTATTTT
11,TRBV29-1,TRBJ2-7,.,CSVQDVYEQYF,TGCAGCGTTCAAGACGTCTACGAGCAGTACTTC
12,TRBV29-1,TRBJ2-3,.,CSAGPWADTQYF,TGCAGCGCGGGGCCTTGGGCAGATACGCAGTATTTT
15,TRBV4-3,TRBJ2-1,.,CASSQGELDGGEQFF,TGCGCCAGCAGCCAAGGAGAACTAGATGGGGGTGAGCAGTTCTTC
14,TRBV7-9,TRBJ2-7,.,CASSGKGVLEEQYF,TGTGCCAGCAGCGGCAAGGGGGTTCTTGAGGAGCAGTACTTC
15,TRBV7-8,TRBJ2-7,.,CASSPSSSSSYEQYF,TGTGCCAGCAGCCCCAGCTCTTCGTCTTCCTACGAGCAGTACTTC
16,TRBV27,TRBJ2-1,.,CASRGTGAAYYNEQFF,TGTGCCAGCAGGGGAACCGGTGCCGCGTATTACAATGAGCAGTTCTTC